Presented here are 16 T cell receptor beta chains from one specimen sequenced in a study of radiation and T cells in renal cell carcinoma. As to time point: blood 2 weeks post-SBRT. The sample's treatment: 15 Gy SBRT to primary tumor, nephrectomy 4 weeks later. The table came from immunoSEQ multiplex PCR; TCRdb's copy has only in-frame clones and leaves some out. Counted here are some 72,000 clones, 82% occurring once; the ten biggest clones make up around 5.5%. This sample comprised blood, obtained from a patient whose treatment included radiotherapy and nephrectomy. The source is a man between 60 and 75 years old with renal cell carcinoma.

Note on this clone: Germline is not matched at one junction end, which may reflect a read error. This chain's CDR3 is CASSQDGPSHF. The CDR3, as DNA: TGTGCCAGCAGCCAAGATGGACCCTCCCACTTC. J is TRBJ2-5 and V is TRBV14; D unclear. The length of the CDR3 is 11 residues. Germline CDR1 is SGHDN and CDR2 is FVKESK.

This sequence joins TRBV4-2 and TRBJ2-7; 11 bases map to TRBD2. The germline V gene has CDR1 LGHNA and CDR2 YNFKEQ. Trimming removed 1 base from V and 1 base from J; junction bases left unmatched: 6. The CDR3 is made up of 17 amino acids. The CDR3 DNA sequence: TGTGCCAGCAGCCAAGGTGCTCCTAGCGGGAGGTCCTACGAGCAGTACTTC. This gives the protein CASSQGAPSGRSYEQYF.

This clone was counted between two and nine times. The chain links TRBV29-1 to TRBJ1-1; D is uncertain. With 8 bases removed from V and 5 bases from J, the gap between germline ends came to 18 bases. CDR1 is SQVTM, CDR2 ANQGSEA, per germline. This CDR3 has 13 residues. The CDR3 DNA follows: TGCAGCTTCACTGCATCCCGGAGGACTGAAGCTTTCTTT. The encoded protein is CSFTASRRTEAFF.

The rearrangement joins TRBV9 to TRBJ2-7, with 11 bases matching TRBD2. Germline CDR1 and CDR2: SGDLS and YYNGEE. The length of the CDR3 is 17 residues. V lost 0 bases to trimming and J lost 6 bases; unmatched junction nucleotides: 11. CDR3 sequence reads: CASSVGGTSGGGFEQYF. In nucleotides, the CDR3 is TGTGCCAGCAGCGTAGGAGGGACTAGCGGAGGGGGCTTCGAGCAGTACTTC.

This chain joins TRBV25-1 and TRBJ1-1, with 7 bases identical to TRBD1. Germline V gene sequence: CDR1 MGHDK, CDR2 SYGVNS. The length of the CDR3 is 15 residues. Trimming cost V 4 bases and J 4 bases; bases outside gene matches: 9. In nucleotides, the CDR3 is TGTGCCAGCAGTGCACACGGGACAGCCAGCACTGAAGCTTTCTTT. This encodes CASSAHGTASTEAFF.

This clone was seen only a few times. The chain carries TRBV10-3 and TRBJ2-3, with D perhaps TRBD1 (6 bases). Looked up from germline, CDR1 is ENHRY and CDR2 is SYGVKD. The CDR3 spans 15 residues. The germline V and J ends were trimmed by 4 bases and 3 bases, with 14 bases remaining between them. CDR3 in amino acids: CAISVWGPRTDTQYF. DNA for the CDR3: TGTGCCATCAGTGTATGGGGGCCGCGGACAGATACGCAGTATTTT.

The chain uses TRBV5-1 and TRBJ2-7, with D hard to call. CDR3 length: 14 amino acids. CDR1 SGHRS and CDR2 YFSETQ come from the germline V gene. V was shortened by 0 bases and J by 2 bases, with 9 bases between the two germline ends. In DNA, the CDR3 is TGCGCCAGCAGCTTGGATCCAGCTCCCTACGAGCAGTACTTC. Translation gives CASSLDPAPYEQYF.

V is TRBV19 and J is TRBJ2-2, with no clear D. V was pared by 5 bases and J by 5 bases, with 12 bases between. CDR3 size: 14 residues. The V gene's germline CDR1 is LNHDA and CDR2 SQIVND (reference sequence). The CDR3 reads CASSVIPETGELFF. The CDR3 region has the DNA TGTGCCAGTAGTGTGATCCCCGAGACCGGGGAGCTGTTTTTT.

The V gene is TRBV10-3, the J gene TRBJ2-1; 8 bases line up with TRBD1. The CDR3 extends over 13 amino acids. The germline V gene has CDR1 ENHRY and CDR2 SYGVKD. The V and J ends lost 6 bases and 9 bases, in that order; junction bases with no gene match: 7. Here the CDR3 reads CAIRDRAGSEQFF. The DNA of the CDR3 is TGTGCCATCAGGGACAGGGCGGGTAGTGAGCAGTTCTTC.

A few counts support this clone. The chain is built from TRBV30 and TRBJ1-5; D possibly corresponds to TRBD1 (6 bases). Trimming left V 0 bases short and J 7 bases short, with 10 bases between. The CDR3 loop spans 13 amino acids. Germline CDR1 and CDR2: GTSNPN and SVGIG (reference sequence). The CDR3 sequence: CAWSVTRGQPQHF. The CDR3 DNA follows: TGTGCCTGGAGTGTTACGAGGGGGCAGCCCCAGCATTTT.

V gene TRBV5-1 combines with J gene TRBJ2-7; D ambiguous. Germline CDR1 SGHRS, CDR2 YFSETQ. Trimming pared 0 bases from V and 3 bases from J, leaving 13 bases between. The CDR3 has 15 residues. DNA for the CDR3: TGCGCCAGCAGCTTGGGACCGTTCGCCTACTACGAGCAGTACTTC. Its protein is CASSLGPFAYYEQYF.

This clone appeared once. This chain links TRBV9 with TRBJ2-5, with D tentatively TRBD2 (6 bases). V shed 0 bases and J shed 5 bases, with 11 bases lying between them. Germline lookup yields CDR1 SGDLS and CDR2 YYNGEE. This CDR3 comprises 14 residues. The CDR3 nucleotides are TGTGCCAGCAGCGTAGCTAGCGCAGGGGAGACCCAGTACTTC. This encodes CASSVASAGETQYF.

The chain is built from TRBV19 and TRBJ2-3, with 12 bases fitting TRBD2. V shed 4 bases and J 6 bases; nucleotides not matched to a gene: 11. The V gene's germline CDR1 is LNHDA and CDR2 SQIVND (reference sequence). The CDR3 totals 17 residues. In DNA form, the CDR3 reads TGTGCCAGTAGTACCGGGGCTAGCGGGAGGGCCGAGGATACGCAGTATTTT. It specifies CASSTGASGRAEDTQYF. The full variable domain, completed using reference TRBV19 and TRBJ2-3, is DGGITQSPKYLFRKEGQNVTLSCEQNLNHDAMYWYRQDPGQGLRLIYYSQIVNDFQKGDIAEGYSVSREKKESFPLTVTSAQKNPTAFYLCASSTGASGRAEDTQYFGPGTRLTVL.

This chain connects TRBV5-1 to TRBJ2-1, with D perhaps matching TRBD1 or TRBD2 (5 bases each). There are 13 residues in the CDR3. Germline assignment: CDR1 SGHRS and CDR2 YFSETQ. V shed 4 bases and J shed 6 bases, with 11 bases lying between them. The CDR3 nucleotides are TGCGCCAGCAGCCGGGACGTCGGCAATGAGCAGTTCTTC. Protein sequence: CASSRDVGNEQFF.

The V call is TRBV10-2, the J call TRBJ2-3; 9 nucleotides agree with TRBD1. V dropped 2 bases and J dropped 2; count of bases not matched to a gene: 2. Germline loops: CDR1 WSHSY, CDR2 SAAADI. The CDR3 loop spans 15 amino acids. The CDR3 loop reads CASSEGQGITDTQYF. The DNA for the CDR3 is TGCGCCAGCAGTGAGGGACAGGGGATCACAGATACGCAGTATTTT.

CDR3 residues: CSGGHHGGELFF. The CDR3 DNA sequence: TGCAGCGGGGGCCATCATGGCGGGGAGCTGTTTTTT. This chain uses TRBV29-1 with TRBJ2-2; a weak D match, TRBD1 (5 bases). Looked up from germline, CDR1 is SQVTM and CDR2 is ANQGSEA. This CDR3 is built from 12 residues. The V and J ends lost 7 bases and 7 bases respectively, with 13 bases between them.